This T cell receptor beta chain came from a study of blood T cell repertoires in COVID-19. Study information: Material from acute and convalescent COVID-19 was sourced from the United States, Italy and Spain. The cDNA or gDNA used as material had been derived from T cells, B-cell-depleted T cells, or PBMCs.

In the original processing: The assay estimated nucleated cells by amplifying reference gene primers. Profiling relied on immunoSEQ multiplex PCR, and the TCRdb table lists in-frame clones only, not all of them. That table supplies the V and J calls and clone size; D and trimming were determined from the DNA. The sample yields about 100,000 clones, 85% seen once. Trimming pared 6 bases from V and 9 bases from J, leaving 12 bases between. CDR3 length: 13 amino acids. Germline CDR1 is MNHEY and CDR2 is SVGAGI. The source is a man in his fifties or sixties with active or convalescent COVID-19. Input material: peripheral blood. The chain couples TRBV6-5 to TRBJ1-6; weak D call: TRBD1 (6 bases). CDR3 protein: CASRAQGGSPLHF. CDR3 coding DNA: TGTGCCAGCAGAGCACAGGGCGGTTCACCCCTCCACTTT.